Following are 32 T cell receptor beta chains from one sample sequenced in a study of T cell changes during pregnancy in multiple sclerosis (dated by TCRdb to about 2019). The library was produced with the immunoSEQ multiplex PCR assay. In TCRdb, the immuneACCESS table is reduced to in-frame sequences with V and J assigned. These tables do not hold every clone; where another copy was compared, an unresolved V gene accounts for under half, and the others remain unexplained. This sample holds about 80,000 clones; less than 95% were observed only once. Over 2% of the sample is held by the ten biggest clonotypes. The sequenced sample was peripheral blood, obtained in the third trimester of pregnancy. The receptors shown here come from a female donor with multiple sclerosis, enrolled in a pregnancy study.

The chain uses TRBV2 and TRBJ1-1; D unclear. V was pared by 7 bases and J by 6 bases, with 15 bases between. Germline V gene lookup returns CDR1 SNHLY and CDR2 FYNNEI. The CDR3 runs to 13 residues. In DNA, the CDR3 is TGTGCCAGCACTGGGAGAGGGCGCCCTGAAGCTTTCTTT. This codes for CASTGRGRPEAFF. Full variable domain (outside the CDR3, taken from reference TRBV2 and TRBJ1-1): EPEVTQTPSHQVTQMGQEVILRCVPISNHLYFYWYRQILGQKVEFLVSFYNNEISEKSEIFDDQFSVERPDGSNFTLKIRSTKLEDSAMYFCASTGRGRPEAFFGQGTRLTVV.

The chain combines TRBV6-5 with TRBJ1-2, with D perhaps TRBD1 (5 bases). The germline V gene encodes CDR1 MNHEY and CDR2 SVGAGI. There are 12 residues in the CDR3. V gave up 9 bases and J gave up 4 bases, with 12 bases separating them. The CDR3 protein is CASAPGGYGYTF. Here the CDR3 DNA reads TGTGCCAGTGCCCCGGGGGGCTATGGCTACACCTTC.

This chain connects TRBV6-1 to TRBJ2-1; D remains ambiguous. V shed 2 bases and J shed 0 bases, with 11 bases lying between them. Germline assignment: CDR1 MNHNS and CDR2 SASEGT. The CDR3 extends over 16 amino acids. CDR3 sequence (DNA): TGTGCCAGCAGTGAATCTCCCAATAGCTCCTACAATGAGCAGTTCTTC. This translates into CASSESPNSSYNEQFF.

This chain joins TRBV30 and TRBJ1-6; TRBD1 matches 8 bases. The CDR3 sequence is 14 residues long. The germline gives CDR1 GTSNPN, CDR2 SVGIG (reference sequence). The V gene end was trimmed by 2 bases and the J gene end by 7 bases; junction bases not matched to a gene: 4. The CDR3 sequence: CAWSPGTGNSPLHF. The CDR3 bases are TGTGCCTGGAGTCCCGGGACAGGAAATTCACCCCTCCACTTT.

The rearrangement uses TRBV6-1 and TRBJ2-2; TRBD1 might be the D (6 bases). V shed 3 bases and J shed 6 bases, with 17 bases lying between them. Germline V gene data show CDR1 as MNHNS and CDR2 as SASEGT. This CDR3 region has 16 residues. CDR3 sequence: CASSDLGQLKAGELFF. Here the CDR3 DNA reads TGTGCCAGCAGTGATCTTGGACAGTTGAAGGCCGGGGAGCTGTTTTTT.

The DNA of the CDR3 is TGTGCCAGCAGCTCGCCGACAGGGGGCAGGGCTTTCTTT. It encodes CASSSPTGGRAFF. The genes are TRBV11-2 and TRBJ1-1, with 10 bases aligning to TRBD1. CDR1 is SGHAT and CDR2 is FQNNGV in the germline V gene. V shed 4 bases, J shed 11 bases, and the junction held 7 bases outside the gene matches. The CDR3 contains 13 residues.

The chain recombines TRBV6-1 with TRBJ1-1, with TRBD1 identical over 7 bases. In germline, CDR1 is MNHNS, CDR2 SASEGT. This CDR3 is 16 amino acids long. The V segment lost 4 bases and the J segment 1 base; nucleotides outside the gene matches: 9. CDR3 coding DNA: TGTGCCAGCAGTGCCCCAGGGGGGATGGGGAACACTGAAGCTTTCTTT. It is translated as CASSAPGGMGNTEAFF.

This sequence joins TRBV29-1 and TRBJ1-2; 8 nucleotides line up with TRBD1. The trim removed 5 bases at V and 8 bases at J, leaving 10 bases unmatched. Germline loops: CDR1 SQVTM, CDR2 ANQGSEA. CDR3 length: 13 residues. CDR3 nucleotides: TGCAGCGTTCCAGGCAGGGGGCTCAGAGGCTACACCTTC. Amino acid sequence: CSVPGRGLRGYTF.

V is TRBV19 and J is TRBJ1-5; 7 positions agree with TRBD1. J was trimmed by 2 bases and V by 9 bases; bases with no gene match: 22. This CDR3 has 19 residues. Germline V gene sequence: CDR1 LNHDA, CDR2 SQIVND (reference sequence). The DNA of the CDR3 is TGTGCCAGCCCCAAGGGGGGAGACAGGGCCCCGGCGGGCAATCAGCCCCAGCATTTT. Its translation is CASPKGGDRAPAGNQPQHF.

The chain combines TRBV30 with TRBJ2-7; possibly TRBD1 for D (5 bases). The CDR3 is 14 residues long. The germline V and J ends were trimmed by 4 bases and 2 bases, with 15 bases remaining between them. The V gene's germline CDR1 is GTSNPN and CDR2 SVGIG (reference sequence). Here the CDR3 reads CAWNLGARPYEQYF. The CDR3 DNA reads TGTGCCTGGAACCTTGGGGCGCGGCCCTACGAGCAGTACTTC.

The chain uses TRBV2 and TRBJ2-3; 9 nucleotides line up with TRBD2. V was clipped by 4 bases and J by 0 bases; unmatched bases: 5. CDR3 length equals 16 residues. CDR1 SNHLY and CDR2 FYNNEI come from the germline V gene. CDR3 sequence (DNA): TGTGCCAGCAGTGCGGTAGCGGGGGTTAGCACAGATACGCAGTATTTT. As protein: CASSAVAGVSTDTQYF.

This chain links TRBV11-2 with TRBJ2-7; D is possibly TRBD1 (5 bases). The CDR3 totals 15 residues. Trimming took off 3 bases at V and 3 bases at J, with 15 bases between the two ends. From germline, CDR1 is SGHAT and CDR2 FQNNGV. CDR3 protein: CASSFGAVSSYEQYF. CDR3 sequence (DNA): TGTGCCAGCAGCTTTGGGGCAGTTAGTAGCTACGAGCAGTACTTC.

This CDR3 reads CASSTTLTGNNQPQHF. CDR3 DNA sequence: TGTGCCAGTAGTACGACCTTAACAGGGAACAATCAGCCCCAGCATTTT. The chain is built from TRBV19 and TRBJ1-5, with D possibly TRBD1 on 6 matching bases. The CDR3 has 16 residues. The germline V gene has CDR1 LNHDA and CDR2 SQIVND (reference sequence). V was clipped by 4 bases and J by 3 bases, with 16 bases between them.

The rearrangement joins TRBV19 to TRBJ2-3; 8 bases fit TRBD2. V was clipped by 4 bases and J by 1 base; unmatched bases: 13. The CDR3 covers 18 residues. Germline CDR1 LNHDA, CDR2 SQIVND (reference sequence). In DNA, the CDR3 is TGTGCCAGTAGTACGGGGGGGCAGCTCCTAATGGGCACAGATACGCAGTATTTT. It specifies CASSTGGQLLMGTDTQYF.

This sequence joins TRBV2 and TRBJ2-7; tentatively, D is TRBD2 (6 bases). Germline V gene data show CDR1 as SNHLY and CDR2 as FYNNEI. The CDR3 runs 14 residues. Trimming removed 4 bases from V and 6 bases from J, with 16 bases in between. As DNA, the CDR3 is TGTGCCAGCAGTGTTGGGTGGGGGGTTCCCGAGCAGTACTTC. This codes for CASSVGWGVPEQYF.

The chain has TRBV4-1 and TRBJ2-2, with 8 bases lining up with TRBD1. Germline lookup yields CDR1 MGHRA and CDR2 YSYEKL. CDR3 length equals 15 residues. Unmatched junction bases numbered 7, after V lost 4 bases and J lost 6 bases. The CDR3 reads CASSPGQGWAGELFF. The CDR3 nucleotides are TGCGCCAGCAGCCCAGGACAGGGATGGGCCGGGGAGCTGTTTTTT.

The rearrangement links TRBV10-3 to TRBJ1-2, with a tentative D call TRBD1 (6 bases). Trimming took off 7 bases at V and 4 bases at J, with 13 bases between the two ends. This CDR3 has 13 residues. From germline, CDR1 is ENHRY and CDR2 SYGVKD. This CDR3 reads CAINPGQTYGYTF. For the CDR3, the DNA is TGTGCCATCAATCCGGGACAAACCTATGGCTACACCTTC.

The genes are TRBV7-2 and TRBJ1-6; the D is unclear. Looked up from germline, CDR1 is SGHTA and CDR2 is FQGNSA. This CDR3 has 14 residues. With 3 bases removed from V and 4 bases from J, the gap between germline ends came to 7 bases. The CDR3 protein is CASSFRRYNSPLHF. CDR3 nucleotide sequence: TGTGCCAGCAGCTTTAGGCGGTATAATTCACCCCTCCACTTT.

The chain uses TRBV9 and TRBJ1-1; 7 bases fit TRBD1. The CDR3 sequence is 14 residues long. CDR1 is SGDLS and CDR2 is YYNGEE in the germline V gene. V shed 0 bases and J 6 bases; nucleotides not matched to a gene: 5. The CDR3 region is CASSVGGGRAEAFF. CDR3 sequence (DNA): TGTGCCAGCAGCGTAGGAGGGGGCAGGGCTGAAGCTTTCTTT. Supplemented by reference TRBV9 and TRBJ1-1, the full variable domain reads DSGVTQTPKHLITATGQRVTLRCSPRSGDLSVYWYQQSLDQGLQFLIQYYNGEERAKGNILERFSAQQFPDLHSELNLSSLELGDSALYFCASSVGGGRAEAFFGQGTRLTVV.

CDR3 DNA: TGTGCCAGCAGCGTAAGGACAGGGGTTTCCTACGAGCAGTACTTC. Its translation is CASSVRTGVSYEQYF. V usage is TRBV7-9 and J usage is TRBJ2-7; 9 bases agree with TRBD1. Germline V gives CDR1 SEHNR, CDR2 FQNEAQ (reference sequence). This CDR3 contains 15 residues. After removal of 5 bases from V and 1 base from J, the junction contained 6 bases not matched to a gene.

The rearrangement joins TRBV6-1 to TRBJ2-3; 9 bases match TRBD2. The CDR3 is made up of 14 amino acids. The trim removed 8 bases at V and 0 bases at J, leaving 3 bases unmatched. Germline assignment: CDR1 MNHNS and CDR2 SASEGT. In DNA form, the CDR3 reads TGTGCCAGCCGACTAGCGGAAAGCACAGATACGCAGTATTTT. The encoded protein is CASRLAESTDTQYF.

CDR3 region: CASSPEVYNSPLHF. The CDR3 coding sequence is TGTGCCAGCAGCCCCGAGGTTTATAATTCACCCCTCCACTTT. V gene TRBV7-9 combines with J gene TRBJ1-6; D call uncertain. The V gene's germline CDR1 is SEHNR and CDR2 FQNEAQ (reference sequence). This CDR3 region has 14 residues. Trimming pared 5 bases from V and 4 bases from J, leaving 9 bases between.

CDR3: CSADTTDTQYF. The CDR3 DNA reads as TGCAGCGCCGACACCACAGATACGCAGTATTTT. The chain recombines TRBV29-1 with TRBJ2-3; D is unresolved. The CDR3 has 11 amino acids. V was clipped by 7 bases and J by 2 bases, with 7 bases between them. Germline loops: CDR1 SQVTM, CDR2 ANQGSEA.

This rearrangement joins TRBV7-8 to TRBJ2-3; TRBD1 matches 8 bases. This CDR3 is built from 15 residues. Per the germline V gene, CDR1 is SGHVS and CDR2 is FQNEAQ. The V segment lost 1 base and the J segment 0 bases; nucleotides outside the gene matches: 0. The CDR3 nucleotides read TGTGCCAGCAGCTTAGACAGGGGGAGCACAGATACGCAGTATTTT. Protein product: CASSLDRGSTDTQYF.

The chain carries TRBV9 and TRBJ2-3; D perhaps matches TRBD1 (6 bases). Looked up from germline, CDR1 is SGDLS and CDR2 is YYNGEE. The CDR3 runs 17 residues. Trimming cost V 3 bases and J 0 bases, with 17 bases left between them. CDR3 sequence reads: CASSAEGEPRSTDTQYF. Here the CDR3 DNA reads TGTGCCAGCAGCGCCGAGGGGGAGCCCAGAAGCACAGATACGCAGTATTTT.

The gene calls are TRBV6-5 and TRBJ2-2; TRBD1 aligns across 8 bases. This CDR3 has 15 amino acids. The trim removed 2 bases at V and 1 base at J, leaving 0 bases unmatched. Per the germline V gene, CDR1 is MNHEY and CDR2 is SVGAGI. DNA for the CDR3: TGTGCCAGCAGTTACGGGACAGGGAACACCGGGGAGCTGTTTTTT. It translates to CASSYGTGNTGELFF.

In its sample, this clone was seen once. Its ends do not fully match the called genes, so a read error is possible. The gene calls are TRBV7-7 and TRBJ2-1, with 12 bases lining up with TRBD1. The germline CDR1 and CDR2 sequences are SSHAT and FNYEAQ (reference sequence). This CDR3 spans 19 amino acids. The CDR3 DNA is TGTGCTAGCAGCCCCGGGACAGGGGGCGGGAAGGGCTCCTACAATGAGCAGTTCTTC. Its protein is CASSPGTGGGKGSYNEQFF.

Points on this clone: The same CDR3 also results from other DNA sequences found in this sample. CDR3 region: CAIMEFLNTEAFF. CDR3 nucleotide sequence: TGTGCCATTATGGAGTTCTTGAACACTGAAGCTTTCTTT. The chain couples TRBV10-3 to TRBJ1-1, with D hard to call. CDR3 length equals 13 residues. The germline V gene has CDR1 ENHRY and CDR2 SYGVKD. With 9 bases removed from V and 0 bases from J, the gap between germline ends came to 11 bases.

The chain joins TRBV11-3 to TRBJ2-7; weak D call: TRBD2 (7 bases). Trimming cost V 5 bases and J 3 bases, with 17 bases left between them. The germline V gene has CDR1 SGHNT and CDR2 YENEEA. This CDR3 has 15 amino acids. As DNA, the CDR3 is TGTGCCAGCAGCATAAGGGGGGGGGCGGGCTACGAGCAGTACTTC. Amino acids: CASSIRGGAGYEQYF. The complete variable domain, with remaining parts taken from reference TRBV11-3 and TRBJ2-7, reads EAGVVQSPRYKIIEKKQPVAFWCNPISGHNTLYWYLQNLGQGPELLIRYENEEAVDDSQLPKDRFSAERLKGVDSTLKIQPAELGDSAVYLCASSIRGGAGYEQYFGPGTRLTVT.

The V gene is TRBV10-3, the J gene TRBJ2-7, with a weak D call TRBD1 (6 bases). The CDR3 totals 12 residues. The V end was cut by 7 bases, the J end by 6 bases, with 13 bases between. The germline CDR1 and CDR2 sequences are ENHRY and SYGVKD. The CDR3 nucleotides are TGTGCCATCACCAGACAGGACGGCGAGCAGTACTTC. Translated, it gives CAITRQDGEQYF.

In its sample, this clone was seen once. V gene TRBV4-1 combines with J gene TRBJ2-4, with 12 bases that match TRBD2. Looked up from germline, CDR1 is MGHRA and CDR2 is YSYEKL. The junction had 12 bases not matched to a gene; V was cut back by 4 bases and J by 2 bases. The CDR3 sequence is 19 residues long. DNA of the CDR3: TGCGCCAGCAGCCCCTACCACCCTAGCGGGGGGGCGTCCAAAAACATTCAGTACTTC. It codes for CASSPYHPSGGASKNIQYF.

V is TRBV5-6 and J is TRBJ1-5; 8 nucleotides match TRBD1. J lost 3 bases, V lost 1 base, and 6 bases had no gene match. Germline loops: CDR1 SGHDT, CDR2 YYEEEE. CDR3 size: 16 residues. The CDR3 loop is CASSLTGGRFNQPQHF. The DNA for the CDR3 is TGTGCCAGCAGCTTGACAGGGGGACGCTTCAATCAGCCCCAGCATTTT. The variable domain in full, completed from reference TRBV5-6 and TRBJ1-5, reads DAGVTQSPTHLIKTRGQQVTLRCSPKSGHDTVSWYQQALGQGPQFIFQYYEEEERQRGNFPDRFSGHQFPNYSSELNVNALLLGDSALYLCASSLTGGRFNQPQHFGDGTRLSIL.